These 22 T cell receptor beta chains were sequenced from one sample in a study of blood T cell repertoires in COVID-19. The data were produced by immunoSEQ multiplex PCR, yet TCRdb's version contains in-frame clones alone and is incomplete. Here the sample spans approximately 100,000 clones, roughly 90% being singletons. Sequenced input: peripheral blood. Receptors originate from a human donor with COVID-19, enrolled during active disease. The donor label of this sample is uncertain.

This chain links TRBV5-1 with TRBJ1-1; no clear D. The CDR3 is 14 amino acids. The V end lost 2 bases, the J end lost 6 bases, and 14 bases lay between the germline ends. Germline values: CDR1 SGHRS, CDR2 YFSETQ. CDR3 DNA sequence: TGCGCCAGCAGCTTAGACGGGTCCGGGGCTGAAGCTTTCTTT. Translating it yields CASSLDGSGAEAFF. Full variable domain (remainder filled in from reference TRBV5-1 and TRBJ1-1): KAGVTQTPRYLIKTRGQQVTLSCSPISGHRSVSWYQQTPGQGLQFLFEYFSETQRNKGNFPGRFSGRQFSNSRSEMNVSTLELGDSALYLCASSLDGSGAEAFFGQGTRLTVV.

This chain connects TRBV5-1 to TRBJ2-3; the D gene is possibly TRBD1 (7 bases). Trimming shortened V by 4 bases and J by 4 bases, and 16 bases separated the two germline ends. Per the germline V gene, CDR1 is SGHRS and CDR2 is YFSETQ. The CDR3 consists of 15 residues. This CDR3 reads CASSTPTGEADTQYF. The DNA for the CDR3 is TGCGCCAGCAGCACGCCAACAGGGGAGGCAGATACGCAGTATTTT.

CDR3 sequence (DNA): TGCGCCAGCAGCCTTCAGGGGGAAAATTCACCCCTCCACTTT. Translation: CASSLQGENSPLHF. The chain links TRBV5-1 to TRBJ1-6, with TRBD1 matching over 7 bases. Germline CDR1 reads SGHRS; CDR2 reads YFSETQ. The CDR3 spans 14 residues. V was clipped by 4 bases and J by 7 bases; unmatched bases: 5.

CDR3 region: CARSCQYNQPQHF. DNA of the CDR3: TGTGCCAGAAGCTGCCAGTACAATCAGCCCCAGCATTTT. V is TRBV5-3 and J is TRBJ1-5; D is unresolved. TRBV5-3 falls under the ORF class, with uncertain function. V was cut by 3 bases and J by 3 bases, with 7 bases left in between. The CDR3 runs 13 residues.

The rearrangement links TRBV5-1 to TRBJ1-1; 11 nucleotides agree with TRBD1. Germline V gives CDR1 SGHRS, CDR2 YFSETQ. V trimming: 3 bases; J trimming: 1 base; junction bases outside the gene matches: 2. The CDR3 spans 15 residues. DNA for the CDR3: TGCGCCAGCAGCTGGGGGACAGGGGGGAACACTGAAGCTTTCTTT. It encodes CASSWGTGGNTEAFF.

The chain couples TRBV7-9 to TRBJ2-5; 11 nucleotides agree with TRBD2. V lost 2 bases and J lost 5; bases outside the gene matches: 7. CDR1 is SEHNR and CDR2 is FQNEAQ in the germline V gene (reference sequence). The CDR3 is made up of 16 amino acids. The CDR3 DNA is TGTGCCAGCAGCTTACCGTTCCGGACTAGCGGGGAGACCCAGTACTTC. This translates into CASSLPFRTSGETQYF.

Only one count was recorded for this clone. The rearrangement joins TRBV2 to TRBJ2-1; perhaps TRBD1 as D (7 bases). The germline CDR1 and CDR2 sequences are SNHLY and FYNNEI. The CDR3 runs 14 residues. The V and J ends lost 6 bases and 10 bases respectively, with 19 bases between them. The CDR3 DNA reads TGTGCCAGCAGCAAGGGGGGACAGACGACAGAGCAGTTCTTC. Its translation is CASSKGGQTTEQFF.

This chain links TRBV25-1 with TRBJ2-4, with D possibly TRBD2 on 5 matching bases. This CDR3 is 12 amino acids long. Germline V lookup: CDR1 MGHDK, CDR2 SYGVNS. The V gene lost 0 bases and the J gene lost 12 bases, with 9 bases spanning the gap. CDR3 in amino acids: CASSEYSEGQYF. Here the CDR3 DNA reads TGTGCCAGCAGTGAATACAGTGAGGGTCAGTACTTC. The variable domain in full, completed from reference TRBV25-1 and TRBJ2-4, reads EADIYQTPRYLVIGTGKKITLECSQTMGHDKMYWYQQDPGMELHLIHYSYGVNSTEKGDLSSESTVSRIRTEHFPLTLESARPSHTSQYLCASSEYSEGQYFGAGTRLSVL.

This clone was seen only a few times. V and J are TRBV29-1 and TRBJ1-5; TRBD1 aligns across 8 bases. The CDR3 runs 17 residues. The germline V gene has CDR1 SQVTM and CDR2 ANQGSEA. Trimming at V came to 6 bases and at J to 7 bases, leaving 20 bases not matched to a gene. Written as DNA, the CDR3 is TGCAGCGTCACAACGGCCGGGACAGGAATAGGGGAACAGCCCCAGCATTTT. Its protein is CSVTTAGTGIGEQPQHF.

The gene calls are TRBV15 and TRBJ1-1; D unresolved. V lost 5 bases and J lost 6, with 7 bases in between. The germline V gene encodes CDR1 LNHNV and CDR2 YYDKDF (reference sequence). The length of the CDR3 is 11 residues. CDR3 amino acids: CATSRIAEAFF. Written as DNA, the CDR3 is TGTGCCACCAGCCGTATCGCTGAAGCTTTCTTT.

This sequence joins TRBV5-1 and TRBJ2-3; 9 positions agree with TRBD2. The CDR3 has 16 residues. V lost 2 bases, J lost 1 base, and 5 bases stayed unmatched. Looked up from germline, CDR1 is SGHRS and CDR2 is YFSETQ. The CDR3 nucleotides read TGCGCCAGCAGCTTCGGTAGACTAGCGGGCACAGATACGCAGTATTTT. This translates into CASSFGRLAGTDTQYF.

The rearrangement uses TRBV5-4 and TRBJ2-4, with 10 bases fitting TRBD2. Trimming at V came to 3 bases and at J to 4 bases, leaving 7 bases not matched to a gene. The germline gives CDR1 SGHNT, CDR2 YYREEE (reference sequence). The CDR3 has 16 residues. The CDR3, as DNA: TGTGCCAGCAGCTCCGGGCTAGCGGGGGTGAAAAACATTCAGTACTTC. This encodes CASSSGLAGVKNIQYF.

This chain joins TRBV6-2 or TRBV6-3 and TRBJ2-7, with 10 nucleotides matching TRBD2. Germline CDR1 is MNHEY and CDR2 is SVGEGT. V lost 4 bases and J lost 5; bases outside the gene matches: 14. The CDR3 runs to 17 residues. The CDR3 coding sequence is TGTGCCAGCAGTTCCGACAGATCCCTAGCGGGGGAGGACGAGCAGTACTTC. It is translated as CASSSDRSLAGEDEQYF.

This chain joins TRBV11-2 and TRBJ2-1; TRBD1 matches at 7 bases. J gave up 0 bases and V 5 bases, and 4 bases lay outside the gene matches. The length of the CDR3 is 15 residues. The germline V gene encodes CDR1 SGHAT and CDR2 FQNNGV. The CDR3 loop reads CASSRRGSSYNEQFF. In DNA, the CDR3 is TGTGCCAGCAGCCGCAGGGGGAGCTCCTACAATGAGCAGTTCTTC.

The CDR3 nucleotides read TGTGCCAGCAGCCAAGCGGGATTTTCGGAGCAGTACTTC. Residues: CASSQAGFSEQYF. The chain has TRBV14 and TRBJ2-7; perhaps TRBD2 as D (5 bases). Per the germline V gene, CDR1 is SGHDN and CDR2 is FVKESK. With 1 base removed from V and 7 bases from J, the gap between germline ends came to 11 bases. The CDR3 extends over 13 amino acids.

The chain uses TRBV14 and TRBJ2-7; no reliable D call. The CDR3 is 13 residues long. The germline V gene encodes CDR1 SGHDN and CDR2 FVKESK. Trimming removed 4 bases from V and 3 bases from J, with 10 bases in between. As DNA, the CDR3 is TGTGCCAGCAGCCCACAGCCCTTCTACGAGCAGTACTTC. It codes for CASSPQPFYEQYF.

The chain has TRBV10-1 and TRBJ2-1, with 12 bases aligning to TRBD2. Germline CDR1 WNHNN, CDR2 SYGVQD (reference sequence). This CDR3 is built from 16 residues. Trimming cost V 4 bases and J 1 base; bases outside gene matches: 2. CDR3 sequence: CASSGLAGESYNEQFF. CDR3 coding DNA: TGCGCCAGCAGTGGACTAGCGGGAGAATCCTACAATGAGCAGTTCTTC.

The V and J genes are TRBV5-1 and TRBJ2-3, with 7 bases aligning to TRBD2. The CDR3 is 16 residues long. V was pared by 0 bases and J by 5 bases, with 9 bases of the junction left unmatched. The V gene's germline CDR1 is SGHRS and CDR2 YFSETQ. As DNA, the CDR3 is TGCGCCAGCAGCTTGGGGGCGGGAGATGGAATAGATACGCAGTATTTT. The encoded protein is CASSLGAGDGIDTQYF. Full variable domain (missing parts from reference TRBV5-1 and TRBJ2-3): KAGVTQTPRYLIKTRGQQVTLSCSPISGHRSVSWYQQTPGQGLQFLFEYFSETQRNKGNFPGRFSGRQFSNSRSEMNVSTLELGDSALYLCASSLGAGDGIDTQYFGPGTRLTVL.

The chain joins TRBV28 to TRBJ2-7; a weak D match, TRBD2 (5 bases). Looked up from germline, CDR1 is MDHEN and CDR2 is SYDVKM. V lost 7 bases and J 1 base, leaving 14 bases between the germline ends. The CDR3 runs to 14 residues. This chain's CDR3 is CASTEAGGSYEQYF. CDR3 sequence (DNA): TGTGCCAGCACCGAGGCAGGAGGTTCCTACGAGCAGTACTTC.

This chain uses TRBV19 with TRBJ2-7; D perhaps matches TRBD1 (5 bases). Germline V gene lookup returns CDR1 LNHDA and CDR2 SQIVND (reference sequence). The CDR3 is 11 amino acids. Trimming left V 5 bases short and J 5 bases short, with 7 bases between. The DNA for the CDR3 is TGTGCCAGTAGTCCCAGGGACGAGCAGTACTTC. Its protein is CASSPRDEQYF. Looking up the rest from reference TRBV19 and TRBJ2-7 gives the full variable domain: DGGITQSPKYLFRKEGQNVTLSCEQNLNHDAMYWYRQDPGQGLRLIYYSQIVNDFQKGDIAEGYSVSREKKESFPLTVTSAQKNPTAFYLCASSPRDEQYFGPGTRLTVT.

The chain uses TRBV27 and TRBJ1-5, with a possible D match to TRBD1 (5 bases). The germline V gene has CDR1 MNHEY and CDR2 SMNVEV (reference sequence). CDR3 length: 15 residues. The V and J ends lost 4 bases and 2 bases respectively, with 12 bases between them. The CDR3 nucleotides are TGTGCCAGCAGTTATGGGACGGGGGGCAATCAGCCCCAGCATTTT. Residues: CASSYGTGGNQPQHF.

This clone appeared a single time. The chain recombines TRBV10-3 with TRBJ2-5; 7 bases fit TRBD2. Germline CDR1 ENHRY, CDR2 SYGVKD. V lost 6 bases, J lost 5 bases, and 9 bases stayed unmatched. The CDR3 contains 14 residues. The CDR3 coding sequence is TGTGCCATCAGGCCGGGAGCCGGGGGGGAGACCCAGTACTTC. This gives the protein CAIRPGAGGETQYF.